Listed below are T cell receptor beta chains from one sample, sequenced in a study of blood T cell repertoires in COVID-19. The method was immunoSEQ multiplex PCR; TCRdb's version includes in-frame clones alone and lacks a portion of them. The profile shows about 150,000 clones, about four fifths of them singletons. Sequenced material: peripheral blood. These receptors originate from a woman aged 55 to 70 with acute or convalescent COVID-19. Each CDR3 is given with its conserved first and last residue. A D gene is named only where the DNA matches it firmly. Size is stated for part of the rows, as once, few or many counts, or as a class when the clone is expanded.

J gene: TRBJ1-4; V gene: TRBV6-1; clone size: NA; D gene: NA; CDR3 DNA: TGTGCCAGCAGTTTCGGACAGGAAAAACTGTTTTTT; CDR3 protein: CASSFGQEKLFF
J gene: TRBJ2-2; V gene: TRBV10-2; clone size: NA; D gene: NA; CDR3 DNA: TGCGCCAGCAGGCGGGGACAGTTGAACACCGGGGAGCTGTTTTTT; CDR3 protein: CASRRGQLNTGELFF
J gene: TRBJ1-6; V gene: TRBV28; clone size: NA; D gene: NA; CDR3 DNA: TGTGCCAGTGGGTCGGAGGGATGGTCGTCACCCCTCCACTTT; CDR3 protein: CASGSEGWSSPLHF
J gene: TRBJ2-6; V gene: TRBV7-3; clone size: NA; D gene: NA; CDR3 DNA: TGTGCCAGCAGCCCCAATGGAGGAGCCTCTGGGGCCAACGTCCTGACTTTC; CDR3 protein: CASSPNGGASGANVLTF
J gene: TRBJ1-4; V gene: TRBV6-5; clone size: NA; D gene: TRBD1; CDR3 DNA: TGTGCCAGCAGTTCGGGACAGGGGTATGAAAAACTGTTTTTT; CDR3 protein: CASSSGQGYEKLFF
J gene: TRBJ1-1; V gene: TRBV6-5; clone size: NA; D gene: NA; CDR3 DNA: TGTGCCAGCAGTTCGACAGTCTACCACATGAACACTGAAGCTTTCTTT; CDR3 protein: CASSSTVYHMNTEAFF
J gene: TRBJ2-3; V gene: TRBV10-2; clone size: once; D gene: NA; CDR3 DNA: TGCGCCACCCGACAGTCTAGCACAGATACGCAGTATTTT; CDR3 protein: CATRQSSTDTQYF
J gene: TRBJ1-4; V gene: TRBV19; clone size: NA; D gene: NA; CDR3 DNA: TGTGCCAGTAGTATTAGTCGTTCCAATGAAAAACTGTTTTTT; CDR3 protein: CASSISRSNEKLFF
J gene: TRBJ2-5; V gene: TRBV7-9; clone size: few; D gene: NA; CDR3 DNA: TGTGCCAGCAGCTTATCACAGGGAAACCAAGAGACCCAGTACTTC; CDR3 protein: CASSLSQGNQETQYF
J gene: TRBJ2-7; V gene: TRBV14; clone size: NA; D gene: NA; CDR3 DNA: TGTGCCAGCAGCCAAGGACAGATCTCCTACGAGCAGTACTTC; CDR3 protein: CASSQGQISYEQYF
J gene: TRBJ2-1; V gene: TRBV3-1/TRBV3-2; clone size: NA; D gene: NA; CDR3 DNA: TGTGCCAGCAGCAAGACAGGCCGACCCTACAATGAGCAGTTCTTC; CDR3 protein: CASSKTGRPYNEQFF
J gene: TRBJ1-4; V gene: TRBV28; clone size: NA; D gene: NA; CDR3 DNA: TGTGCCAGCAGGGAGACTAATGAAAAACTGTTTTTT; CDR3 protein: CASRETNEKLFF
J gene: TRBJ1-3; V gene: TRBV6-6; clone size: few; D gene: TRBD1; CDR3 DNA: TGTGCCAGCAGTTCCCCGGGACAGGGAGGAAACACCATATATTTT; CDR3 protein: CASSSPGQGGNTIYF
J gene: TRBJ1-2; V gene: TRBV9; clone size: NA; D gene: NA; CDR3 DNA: TGTGCCAGCAGCCCTCAGGTGAGCCCTAACTATGGCTACACCTTC; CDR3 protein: CASSPQVSPNYGYTF
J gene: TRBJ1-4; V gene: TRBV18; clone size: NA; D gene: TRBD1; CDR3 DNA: TGTGCCAGCTCACCACAGGGGGCGGAAAAACTGTTTTTT; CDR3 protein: CASSPQGAEKLFF
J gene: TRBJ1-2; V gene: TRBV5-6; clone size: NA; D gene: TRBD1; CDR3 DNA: TGTGCCAGCAGCTTCGGACAGGGGGCCTATGGCTACACCTTC; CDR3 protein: CASSFGQGAYGYTF
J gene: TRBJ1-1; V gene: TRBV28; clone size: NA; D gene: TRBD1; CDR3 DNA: TGTGCCAGCAGTGTACAGGGGTTTATTTTAGCTTTCTTT; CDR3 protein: CASSVQGFILAFF
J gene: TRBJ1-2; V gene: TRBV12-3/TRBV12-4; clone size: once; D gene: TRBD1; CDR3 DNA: TGTGCCAGCAGTCTACAGGGGGGCGGCTACACCTTC; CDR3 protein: CASSLQGGGYTF
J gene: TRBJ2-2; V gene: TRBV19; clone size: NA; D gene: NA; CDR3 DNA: TGTGCCAGTAGTTGGTTTTCAGGAACCGGGGAGCTGTTTTTT; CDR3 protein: CASSWFSGTGELFF
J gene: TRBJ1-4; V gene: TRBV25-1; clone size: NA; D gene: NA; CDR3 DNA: TGTGCCAGCAGTGACTCAGTTACTAATGAAAAACTGTTTTTT; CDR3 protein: CASSDSVTNEKLFF
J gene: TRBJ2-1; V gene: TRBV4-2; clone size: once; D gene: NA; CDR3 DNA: TGTGCCAGCAGCCACCACCGGACTATAAATGAGCAGTTCTTC; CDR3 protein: CASSHHRTINEQFF
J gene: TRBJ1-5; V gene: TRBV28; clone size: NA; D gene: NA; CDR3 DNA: TGTGCCAGCAGTACCCAAACAGGGTTTAATCAGCCCCAGCATTTT; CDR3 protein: CASSTQTGFNQPQHF
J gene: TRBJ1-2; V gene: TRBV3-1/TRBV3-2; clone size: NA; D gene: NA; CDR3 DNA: TGTGCCAGCAGCCAAGTAAGAGCGCGGTTCTCGATTAACTATGGCTACACCTTC; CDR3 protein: CASSQVRARFSINYGYTF
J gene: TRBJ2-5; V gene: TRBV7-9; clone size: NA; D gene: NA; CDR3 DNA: TGTGCCTCCCGGGGGGAGACCCAGTACTTC; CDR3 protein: CASRGETQYF
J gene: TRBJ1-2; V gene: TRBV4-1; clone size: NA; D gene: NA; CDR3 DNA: TGCGCCAGCAGCCCACAGGGAATGGGGGGCTACACCTTC; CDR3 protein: CASSPQGMGGYTF
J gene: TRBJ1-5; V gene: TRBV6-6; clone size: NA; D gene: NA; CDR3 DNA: TGTGCCAGCAGTTACGAGGAGACAGGTTTGAAGCCCCAGCATTTT; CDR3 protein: CASSYEETGLKPQHF
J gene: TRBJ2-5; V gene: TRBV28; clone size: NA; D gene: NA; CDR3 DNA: TGTGCCAGCACGCAACAGGCCTGGGAGACCCAGTACTTC; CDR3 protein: CASTQQAWETQYF
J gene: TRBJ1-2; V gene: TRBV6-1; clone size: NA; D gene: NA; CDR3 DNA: TGTGCCAGCAGTGAAAATCACAGGGGCTACACCTTC; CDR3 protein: CASSENHRGYTF
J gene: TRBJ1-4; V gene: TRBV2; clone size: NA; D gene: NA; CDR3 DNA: TGTGCCAGCAGTGGGGAGGAAAAACTGTTTTTT; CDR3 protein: CASSGEEKLFF
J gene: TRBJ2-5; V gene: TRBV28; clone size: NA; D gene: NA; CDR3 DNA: TGTGCCAGCAGTTTACGGGAGACCCAGTACTTC; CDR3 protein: CASSLRETQYF
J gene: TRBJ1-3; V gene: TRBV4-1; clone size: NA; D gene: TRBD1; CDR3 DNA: TGCGCCAGCAGCCAAGACAGGGGGCTAGGTGGAAACACCATATATTTT; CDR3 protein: CASSQDRGLGGNTIYF
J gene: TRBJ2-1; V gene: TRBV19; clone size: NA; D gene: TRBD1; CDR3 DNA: TGTGCCAGTAGTATATTTGCAGGGGGCGCCTCCTACAATGAGCAGTTCTTC; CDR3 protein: CASSIFAGGASYNEQFF
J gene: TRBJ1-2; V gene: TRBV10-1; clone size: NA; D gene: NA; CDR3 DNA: TGCGCCAGCAGTGAGTCGACCGACAGTGGCTACACCTTC; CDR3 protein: CASSESTDSGYTF
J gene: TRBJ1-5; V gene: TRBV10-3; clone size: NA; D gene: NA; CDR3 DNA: TGTGCCATCAGTGATCCCAGGGGACCCCAGCATTTT; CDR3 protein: CAISDPRGPQHF
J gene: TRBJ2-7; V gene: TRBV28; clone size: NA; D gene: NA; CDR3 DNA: TGTGCCAGCAGTTCTTTTCGCTACGAGCAGTACTTC; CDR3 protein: CASSSFRYEQYF
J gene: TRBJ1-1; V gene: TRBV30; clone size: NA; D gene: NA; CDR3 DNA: TGTGCCTGGGTCGGCAACAGGGCTAACACTGAAGCTTTCTTT; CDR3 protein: CAWVGNRANTEAFF
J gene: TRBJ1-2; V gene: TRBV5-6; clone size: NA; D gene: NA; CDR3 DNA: TGTGCCAGCAGCTTGGCCCCGGGGTTGGGCTACACCTTC; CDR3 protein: CASSLAPGLGYTF
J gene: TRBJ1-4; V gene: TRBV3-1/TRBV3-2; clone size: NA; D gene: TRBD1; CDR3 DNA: TGTGCCAGCAGCCCCTGGACAGGTTGGGGACAAGGAAAACTGTTTTTT; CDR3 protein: CASSPWTGWGQGKLFF
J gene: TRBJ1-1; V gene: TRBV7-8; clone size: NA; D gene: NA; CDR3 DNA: TGTGCCAGCAGCCTAGCGGTGGGGGCAGCTATGAACACTGAAGCTTTCTTT; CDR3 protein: CASSLAVGAAMNTEAFF
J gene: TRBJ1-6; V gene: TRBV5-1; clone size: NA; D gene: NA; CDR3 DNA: TGCGCCAGCAGCCCTGAGGGGCAGGGGAATTCACCCCTCCACTTT; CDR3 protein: CASSPEGQGNSPLHF
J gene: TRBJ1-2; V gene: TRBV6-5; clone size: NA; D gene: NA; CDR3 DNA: TGTGCCAGCAGACAAACAGGGAACTATGGCTACACCTTC; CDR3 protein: CASRQTGNYGYTF
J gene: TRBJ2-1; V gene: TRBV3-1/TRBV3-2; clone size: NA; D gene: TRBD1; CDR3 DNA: TGTGCCAGCAGCCAGACCCCCTCGCGGACAGGGGGCAATGAGCAGTTCTTC; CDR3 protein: CASSQTPSRTGGNEQFF
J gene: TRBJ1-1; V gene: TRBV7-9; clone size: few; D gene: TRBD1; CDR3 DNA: TGTGCCAGCAGCGCGACAGGGAGGCAGAGTGAAGCTTTCTTT; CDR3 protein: CASSATGRQSEAFF
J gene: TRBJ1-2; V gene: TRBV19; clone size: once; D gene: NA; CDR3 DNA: TGTGCCAGTAGTGGCAGGGCTGGTGGCTACACCTTC; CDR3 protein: CASSGRAGGYTF
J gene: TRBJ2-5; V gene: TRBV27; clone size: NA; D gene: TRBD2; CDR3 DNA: TGTGCCAGCAGTCCGACGACAGGGCGGACTAGCGGGGGCGGTGAGACCCAGTACTTC; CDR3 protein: CASSPTTGRTSGGGETQYF
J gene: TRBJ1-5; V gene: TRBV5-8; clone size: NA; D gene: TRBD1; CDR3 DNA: TGTGCCAGCAGTGCTACTAGACAGGGACAGCCCCAGCATTTT; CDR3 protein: CASSATRQGQPQHF
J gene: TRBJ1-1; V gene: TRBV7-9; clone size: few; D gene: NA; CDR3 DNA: TGTGCCAGCAGCAGCGGACCGACGAACACTGAAGCTTTCTTT; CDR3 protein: CASSSGPTNTEAFF
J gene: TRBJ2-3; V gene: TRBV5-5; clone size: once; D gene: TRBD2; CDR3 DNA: TGTGCCAGCAGCTCCGGGACTAGCGGATTCACAGATACGCAGTATTTT; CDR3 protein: CASSSGTSGFTDTQYF
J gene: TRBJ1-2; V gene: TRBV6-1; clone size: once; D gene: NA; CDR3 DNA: TGTGCCAGCAGTGAAGCCCCACAGATTGACTATGGCTACACCTTC; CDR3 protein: CASSEAPQIDYGYTF
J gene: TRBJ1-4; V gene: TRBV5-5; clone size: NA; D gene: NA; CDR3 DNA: TGTGCCAGCAGCTTGTTACAGAATAATGAAAAACTGTTTTTT; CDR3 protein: CASSLLQNNEKLFF
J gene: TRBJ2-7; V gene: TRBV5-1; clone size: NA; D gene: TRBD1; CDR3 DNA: TGCGCCAGCAGCTCTGGACAGGGGGCTTACGAGCAGTACTTC; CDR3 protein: CASSSGQGAYEQYF
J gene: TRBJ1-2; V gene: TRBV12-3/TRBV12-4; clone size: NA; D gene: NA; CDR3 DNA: TGTGCCAGCAGTTTAGGGAGGGATGGCTACACCTTC; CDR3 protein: CASSLGRDGYTF
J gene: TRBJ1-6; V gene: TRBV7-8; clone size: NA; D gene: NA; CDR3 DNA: TGTGCCAGCAGCTTAGATCCATTACTGCCCCTCCACTTT; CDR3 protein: CASSLDPLLPLHF
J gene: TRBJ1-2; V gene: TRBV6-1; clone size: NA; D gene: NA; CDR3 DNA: TGTGCCAGCAGTGAAATGTACGGGGGTGGCTACACCTTC; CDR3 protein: CASSEMYGGGYTF
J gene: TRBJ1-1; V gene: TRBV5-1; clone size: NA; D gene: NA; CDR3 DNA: TGCGCCAGCAGCCAATCAGGGGCCGCTGAAGCTTTCTTT; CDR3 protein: CASSQSGAAEAFF
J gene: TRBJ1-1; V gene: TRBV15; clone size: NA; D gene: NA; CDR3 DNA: TGTGCCACCAGCAGAGGGATGGGGGAGGGGAACACTGAAGCTTTCTTT; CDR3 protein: CATSRGMGEGNTEAFF
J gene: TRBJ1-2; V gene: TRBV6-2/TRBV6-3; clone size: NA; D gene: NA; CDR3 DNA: TGTGCCAGCAGTCTAACCTCAGGGGCCTATGGCTACACCTTC; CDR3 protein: CASSLTSGAYGYTF
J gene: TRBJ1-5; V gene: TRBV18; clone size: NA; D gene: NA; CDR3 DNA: TGTGCCAGCTCACCAAGCCGCAATCAGCCCCAGCATTTT; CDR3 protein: CASSPSRNQPQHF
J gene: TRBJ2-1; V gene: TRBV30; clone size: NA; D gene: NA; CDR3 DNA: TGTGCCTGGAGTGTACTCTCCCCCCCACGCAATGAGCAGTTCTTC; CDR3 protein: CAWSVLSPPRNEQFF